The subject of this entry is one T cell receptor (beta chain). This clonotype was counted a few times. This receptor's antigen is unknown. Within one base of it there is no much larger clone, and no base qualities were kept. Library construction relied on RACE. The data were produced on a NextSeq 500. During library preparation, unique molecular identifiers were attached to individual cDNA molecules so that TCRs could be counted quantitatively and reproducibly. Both TCR alpha and TCR beta chains were sequenced from each blood RNA sample. On the authors' methods: The median number of TCRs per sample was some 100,000, ranging from about 20,000 to 750,000. The Decombinator software suite was used to annotate V, J and CDR3 in the TCR reads. For PS versus PT1 abundance plots, all samples were subsampled to the same number of TCRs (28,000). Expanded TCRs were defined as absent before sensitization and observed at least eight times at the 2-week time point. TCRdb applied fastp at Q25 and MiXCR to the public reads, then kept only in-frame beta chains. For every CDR3 protein sequence, its rows merge into one entry that carries the most common genes and DNA. These V and J calls derive from TCRdb rather than the authors' analysis. The sample yields roughly 380,000 distinct CDR3 sequences; about 4.4% were counted once. 2% to 2.5% of the sample is in the top ten clones.

This record belongs to a study of human T cells and chemical hapten exposure (dated by TCRdb to about 2021). The study in broad terms: For sensitization, 2% DPC in acetone was applied to an approximately 2 cm by approximately 2 cm area of upper inner arm skin. Weekly therapeutic DPC doses were additionally applied to the scalp of patients throughout the approximately 24-week study period. Patch tests used Finn chambers with 0.01% DPC on the upper back, scored after 6 days by International Contact Dermatitis Research Group standards. Most of the patients in the cohort were female, and the cohort covered alopecia areata with under or over 50% scalp involvement, alopecia totalis and alopecia universalis. Libraries were combined into a pool for sequencing, and differences in TCR yield between samples came mainly from small differences in library volumes within the pool. The study tracked peripheral blood TCR repertoire changes in vivo during primary and secondary sensitization to the hapten diphenylcyclopropenone (DPC) in alopecia patients. Blood was sampled from patients pre-sensitization (week 0) and at 2, 6 and about 24 weeks after DPC sensitization. Around 30 alopecia patients provided blood for TCR sequencing at one to four time points (pre-sensitization, 2, 6 and 24 weeks). The research as a whole found: Expanded TCRs formed significantly more large CDR3 similarity clusters than pre-sensitization or healthy control sets, consistent with antigen-driven responses. After repeated subsampling, the strength of the expansion versus patch-test correlation and the threshold at which it became significant changed. The number of PT1 expanded TCRs positively correlated with patch test score, significant at thresholds 8, 16 and 32 but not 4. All patients had alopecia, a presumed autoimmune disease, so their immune response might differ from that of healthy individuals. DPC sensitization did not change how many TCRs were above 1 in 1000 frequency, and no evidence was found of alterations in global repertoire structure.

This specimen's time point label, per the study, means: patch test 1, 2 weeks after DPC sensitization. What the treatment or condition label conveys for this sample: therapeutic diphenylcyclopropenone sensitization with weekly scalp DPC. At each patch-test visit, blood was drawn before the patch test was applied. Eligible patients were aged 18 to 70, diagnosed with alopecia, deemed suitable for DPC therapy, and excluded if pregnant. Unfractionated whole blood was collected in Tempus Blood RNA tubes, and total RNA was extracted from that blood. This specimen consisted of whole blood, obtained in connection with sensitization to the hapten diphenylcyclopropenone (DPC). The sequence came from a woman between 50 and 59 years old with alopecia areata. Some clones in this sample may be carry-over from other donors' samples.

The CDR3 amino acid sequence is: CSARDRRAGYEQYF. The nucleotide sequence reads as follows: TGCAGTGCTAGAGATCGGCGGGCGGGGTACGAGCAGTACTTC. The sequence links TRBV20-1 to TRBJ2-7; the D gene is possibly TRBD2, with 6 bases matching. Per the germline V gene (reference sequence), DFQATT is the CDR1 and SNEGSKA is the CDR2. Relative to germline, V is 0 bases shorter and J is 4 bases shorter, with 13 bases between their ends. The CDR3 numbers 14 residues from cysteine through phenylalanine. This entry keeps only the CDR3 DNA: 42 bases, framed from base 1.